This is a list of T cell receptor beta chains from one sample in a study of immune heterogeneity within non-small cell lung tumors. TCRdb fed the multiplex PCR reads into MiXCR, producing one record per CDR3 protein. The sample gives a few thousand distinct CDR3 sequences, 15% to 20% of which show up once; approximately 3.5% is in the top ten. Material: lung tumor tissue. The source is a man between 35 and 55 years old with non-small cell lung cancer. The CDR3 runs from the conserved cysteine through the conserved F or W. D genes are given only for firm matches. For some rows the clone size is stated as once, few or many, or as a class when expanded; others skip it.

TRBJ1-4,TRBV28,medium-sized,-,CASSWGGSGEKLFF,TGTGCCAGCAGCTGGGGAGGGAGTGGTGAAAAACTGTTTTTT
TRBJ2-1,TRBV27,medium-sized,TRBD1,CASSFQGQWDNEQFF,TGTGCCAGCAGTTTCCAGGGACAGTGGGACAATGAGCAGTTCTTC
TRBJ2-1,TRBV6-1,medium-sized,-,CASSESIGTQQFF,TGTGCCAGCAGTGAAAGTATCGGAACTCAGCAGTTCTTC
TRBJ2-6,TRBV15,medium-sized,-,CATSNGGLLTGANVLTF,TGTGCCACCAGCAATGGGGGACTTCTCACTGGGGCCAACGTCCTGACTTTC
TRBJ1-1,TRBV12-3/TRBV12-4,medium-sized,-,CASSLAGRDTEAFF,TGTGCCAGCAGTTTAGCGGGCAGGGACACTGAAGCTTTCTTT
TRBJ1-5,TRBV20-1,medium-sized,TRBD1,CSAEQGYQPQHF,TGCAGTGCAGAACAGGGGTATCAGCCCCAGCATTTT
TRBJ2-7,TRBV10-1,medium-sized,-,CASSASTRGEQYF,TGCGCCAGCAGTGCATCAACCAGGGGCGAGCAGTACTTC
TRBJ2-7,TRBV5-5,medium-sized,-,CASSLGIQRLYEQYF,TGTGCCAGCAGCTTGGGTATCCAGCGGCTTTACGAGCAGTACTTC
TRBJ2-1,TRBV11-2,medium-sized,-,CASSLMWGSPNEQFF,TGTGCCAGCAGCTTAATGTGGGGGTCCCCCAATGAGCAGTTCTTC
TRBJ2-7,TRBV2,medium-sized,TRBD2,CASGTSGSRDEQYF,TGTGCCAGCGGGACTAGCGGGAGTAGGGACGAGCAGTACTTC
TRBJ2-2,TRBV11-2,medium-sized,-,CASTPFLGSTGELFF,TGTGCCAGCACCCCCTTTCTGGGGAGCACCGGGGAGCTGTTTTTT
TRBJ2-3,TRBV20-1,medium-sized,TRBD2,CSAYATSGGTDTQYF,TGCAGTGCTTACGCGACTAGCGGGGGCACAGATACGCAGTATTTT
TRBJ1-2,TRBV6-5,-,TRBD1,CASSYSQGGRWGYGYTF,TGTGCCAGCAGTTACTCGCAGGGGGGTCGCTGGGGCTATGGCTACACCTTC
TRBJ2-2,TRBV2,medium-sized,-,CASSQVSIPTGELFF,TGTGCCAGCAGTCAAGTTTCTATCCCCACCGGGGAGCTGTTTTTT
TRBJ2-1,TRBV24-1,medium-sized,-,CATSDPQENEQFF,TGTGCCACCAGTGATCCACAGGAGAATGAGCAGTTCTTC
TRBJ1-4,TRBV25-1,-,-,CASGVPGSNEKLFF,TGTGCCAGCGGTGTGCCAGGGTCTAATGAAAAACTGTTTTTT
TRBJ1-6,TRBV6-1,medium-sized,-,CASSPRTYNSPLHF,TGTGCCAGCAGTCCCCGCACCTATAATTCACCCCTCCACTTT
TRBJ2-7,TRBV27,medium-sized,-,CASSLSNGLVYEQYF,TGTGCCAGCAGTTTATCGAACGGGCTGGTCTACGAGCAGTACTTC
TRBJ2-5,TRBV9,-,TRBD2,CASSGGSGGGRYGGETQYF,TGTGCCAGCAGCGGAGGTAGCGGGGGGGGCCGTTACGGGGGAGAGACCCAGTACTTC
TRBJ2-1,TRBV6-2/TRBV6-3,few,-,CASSGQRYYNEQFF,TGTGCCAGCAGCGGACAGAGATACTACAATGAACAGTTCTTC
TRBJ1-2,TRBV3-1,medium-sized,TRBD1,CASSQSGQGGYTF,TGTGCCAGCAGCCAATCGGGACAGGGAGGCTACACCTTC
TRBJ2-2,TRBV6-4,many,TRBD2,CASSRAGANTGELFF,TGTGCCAGCAGTCGAGCGGGGGCTAACACCGGGGAGCTGTTTTTT
TRBJ2-2,TRBV11-2,medium-sized,TRBD1,CASSLGQGLTGELFF,TGTGCCAGCAGCTTAGGACAGGGGCTTACCGGGGAGCTGTTTTTT
TRBJ2-1,TRBV28,medium-sized,TRBD2,CASSFTGLAGNYNEQFF,TGTGCCAGCAGTTTCACGGGACTAGCGGGGAACTACAATGAGCAGTTCTTC
TRBJ1-4,TRBV2,medium-sized,-,CASRREKLFF,TGTGCCAGCAGGAGGGAAAAACTGTTTTTT
TRBJ2-7,TRBV4-3,many,-,CASSAETVSYEQYF,TGCGCCAGCAGCGCGGAGACGGTCTCCTACGAGCAGTACTTC
TRBJ2-5,TRBV6-1,many,TRBD2,CASSLLAGGPETQYF,TGTGCCAGCAGCCTACTAGCGGGGGGGCCTGAGACCCAGTACTTC
TRBJ1-3,TRBV19,medium-sized,-,CASSFSGNFGNTIYF,TGTGCCAGTAGTTTTTCGGGGAATTTCGGAAACACCATATATTTT
TRBJ1-1,TRBV6-6,medium-sized,-,CASSYGGLDTEAFF,TGTGCCAGCAGTTACGGGGGGCTAGACACTGAAGCTTTCTTT
TRBJ1-1,TRBV7-8,medium-sized,-,CASSLEGGYTEAFF,TGTGCCAGCAGCTTAGAGGGGGGATACACTGAAGCTTTCTTT
TRBJ2-2,TRBV9,medium-sized,TRBD1,CASSVAGGGASGGTGELFF,TGTGCCAGCAGCGTAGCCGGAGGTGGGGCATCAGGGGGCACCGGGGAGCTGTTTTTT
TRBJ2-7,TRBV15,-,TRBD2,CATSRAGTKSYEQYF,TGTGCCACCAGCAGAGCCGGGACTAAATCCTACGAGCAGTACTTC
TRBJ2-1,TRBV4-2,medium-sized,TRBD2,CASSQAPGLAATYNEQFF,TGTGCCAGCAGCCAAGCCCCGGGACTAGCGGCAACCTACAATGAGCAGTTCTTC
TRBJ1-1,TRBV6-5,medium-sized,-,CASSYGGTNTEAFF,TGTGCCAGCAGTTACGGGGGGACGAACACTGAAGCTTTCTTT
TRBJ1-2,TRBV7-3,medium-sized,TRBD1,CASSSTGGEGGYTF,TGTGCCAGCAGCTCAACAGGGGGCGAGGGCGGCTACACCTTC
TRBJ2-3,TRBV4-2,-,TRBD2,CASSQDPRSSGVPSTDTQYF,TGTGCCAGCAGCCAAGATCCCCGGAGTAGCGGGGTCCCTAGCACAGATACGCAGTATTTT
TRBJ2-7,TRBV3-1,-,-,CASSRTVQEQYF,TGTGCCAGCAGCCGGACAGTTCAAGAGCAGTACTTC
TRBJ2-5,TRBV6-2/TRBV6-3,medium-sized,-,CASSSTPDKPQETQYF,TGTGCCAGCAGTTCAACTCCGGACAAGCCCCAAGAGACCCAGTACTTC
TRBJ1-1,TRBV20-1,medium-sized,-,CSIGGQRNTEAFF,TGCAGCATTGGCGGGCAGAGGAACACTGAAGCTTTCTTT
TRBJ2-7,TRBV14,medium-sized,TRBD1,CASSPHRGTTYEQYF,TGTGCCAGCAGCCCGCACAGGGGAACTACCTACGAGCAGTACTTC
TRBJ2-7,TRBV4-1,medium-sized,-,CASSQDNGWYEQYF,TGCGCCAGCAGCCAAGATAATGGATGGTACGAGCAGTACTTC
TRBJ1-6,TRBV6-2/TRBV6-3,medium-sized,TRBD1,CASSDRDNSPLHF,TGTGCCAGCAGCGACAGGGATAATTCACCCCTCCACTTT
TRBJ2-2,TRBV7-8,many,-,CASTFRPQLGELFF,TGTGCCAGCACCTTCCGCCCCCAGTTGGGGGAGCTGTTTTTT
TRBJ2-7,TRBV20-1,medium-sized,-,CSARVAGRSYEQYF,TGCAGTGCTAGAGTGGCAGGGAGGTCCTACGAGCAGTACTTC
TRBJ2-3,TRBV6-4,medium-sized,-,CASSDSEKDTQYF,TGTGCCAGCAGTGACTCGGAGAAAGATACGCAGTATTTT
TRBJ2-1,TRBV3-1,many,-,CASSQALIGHEQFF,TGTGCCAGCAGCCAAGCGTTAATTGGACACGAGCAGTTCTTC
TRBJ2-1,TRBV4-3,medium-sized,-,CASSQDWRDRGEQFF,TGCGCCAGCAGCCAAGATTGGCGGGATAGGGGTGAGCAGTTCTTC
TRBJ2-7,TRBV19,medium-sized,-,CASSLTGQMNYEQYF,TGTGCCAGTAGTCTCACAGGACAGATGAACTACGAGCAGTACTTC
TRBJ1-3,TRBV3-2,medium-sized,-,CASSQDPGTGNTIYF,TGTGCCAGCAGCCAAGATCCGGGGACGGGAAACACCATATATTTT